Presented here are 20 T cell receptor beta chains from one specimen sequenced in a study of a mutant IDH1 vaccine in newly diagnosed glioma. Time point: week 5, during vaccination. Doses of 300 ug of mutant IDH1 20-mer peptide were given with topical imiquimod. Repertoires were generated with immunoSEQ multiplex PCR, while TCRdb's copy carries only in-frame clones and drops some. The sample records about 25,000 clones, 77% being singletons. What these receptors recognize is not known. The specimen was PBMCs, collected from a glioma patient whose treatment included an IDH1 peptide vaccine. Receptors were obtained from a man aged 35-49 years with glioma.

This sequence joins TRBV5-1 and TRBJ1-2, with a weak D call TRBD1 (6 bases). CDR1 and CDR2 from the germline V gene are SGHRS and YFSETQ. The CDR3 has 17 residues. With 3 bases removed from V and 4 bases from J, the gap between germline ends came to 22 bases. CDR3 region: CASSSPTVPPGAYGYTF. The CDR3 nucleotides read TGCGCCAGCAGCTCCCCGACAGTTCCGCCAGGGGCCTATGGCTACACCTTC.

The chain is built from TRBV2 and TRBJ2-7; D perhaps matches TRBD1 (5 bases). Germline V lookup: CDR1 SNHLY, CDR2 FYNNEI. V lost 0 bases and J lost 1, with 7 bases in between. The CDR3 sequence is 14 residues long. The CDR3: CASSEAGPSYEQYF. CDR3 DNA: TGTGCCAGCAGTGAAGCGGGGCCTTCCTACGAGCAGTACTTC.

This sequence joins TRBV6-4 and TRBJ1-1; 9 positions agree with TRBD1. Germline assignment: CDR1 MRHNA and CDR2 SNTAGT. This CDR3 region has 15 residues. The trim removed 0 bases at V and 1 base at J, leaving 0 bases unmatched. The chain's CDR3 is CASSDSDRGNTEAFF. In DNA form, the CDR3 reads TGTGCCAGCAGTGACTCGGACAGGGGGAACACTGAAGCTTTCTTT.

The table lists this clone with a few counts. The genes are TRBV5-8 and TRBJ2-3; 14 bases map to TRBD2. The germline gives CDR1 SGHTS, CDR2 YDEGEE. The trim removed 4 bases at V and 8 bases at J, leaving 15 bases unmatched. CDR3 size: 18 residues. The CDR3 sequence: CASSRGLAGGVNVGTQYF. CDR3 in DNA: TGTGCCAGCAGCCGCGGACTAGCGGGGGGCGTCAACGTTGGTACGCAGTATTTT. Filled out from reference TRBV5-8 and TRBJ2-3, the complete variable domain reads EAGVTQSPTHLIKTRGQQATLRCSPISGHTSVYWYQQALGLGLQFLLWYDEGEERNRGNFPPRFSGRQFPNYSSELNVNALELEDSALYLCASSRGLAGGVNVGTQYFGPGTRLTVL.

This chain joins TRBV7-2 and TRBJ1-1; D call uncertain. The germline V gene has CDR1 SGHTA and CDR2 FQGNSA. This CDR3 region has 13 residues. Trimming removed 3 bases from V and 4 bases from J, with 9 bases in between. CDR3: CASSLELSTEAFF. CDR3 DNA sequence: TGTGCCAGCAGCTTGGAACTGAGCACTGAAGCTTTCTTT.

The CDR3 DNA reads TGTGCCAGTTCTTGGACGGGAAACTATGGCTACACCTTC. Its protein product is CASSWTGNYGYTF. This chain uses TRBV6-5 with TRBJ1-2; D gene uncertain. The germline gives CDR1 MNHEY, CDR2 SVGAGI. V was pared by 9 bases and J by 2 bases, with 13 bases between. The CDR3 length is 13 residues.

V usage is TRBV20-1 and J usage is TRBJ2-7; no clear D. The CDR3 spans 11 residues. The germline CDR1 and CDR2 sequences are DFQATT and SNEGSKA (reference sequence). V was pared by 3 bases and J by 5 bases, with 8 bases between. CDR3 sequence reads: CSASNPDEQYF. For the CDR3, the DNA is TGCAGTGCTAGTAACCCTGACGAGCAGTACTTC.

The V and J genes are TRBV2 and TRBJ1-4; possible D gene TRBD1, 5 bases. The V end was cut by 5 bases, the J end by 5 bases, with 12 bases between. This CDR3 spans 14 amino acids. Germline V gene sequence: CDR1 SNHLY, CDR2 FYNNEI. The CDR3: CASSRRQLNEKLFF. The CDR3 DNA reads as TGTGCCAGCAGTCGGCGACAGCTAAATGAAAAACTGTTTTTT.

This chain links TRBV7-8 with TRBJ1-2, with 9 bases that match TRBD1. The ends lost 5 bases at V and 7 bases at J; junction bases unmatched: 8. CDR3 length: 14 amino acids. The germline CDR1 and CDR2 sequences are SGHVS and FQNEAQ. The CDR3 sequence is CASSTSGTGTGYTF. In nucleotides, the CDR3 is TGTGCCAGCAGCACATCCGGGACAGGGACTGGCTACACCTTC.

This clone was counted once. The chain combines TRBV28 with TRBJ1-1, with D tentatively TRBD1 (5 bases). Trimming pared 6 bases from V and 0 bases from J, leaving 20 bases between. The CDR3 runs to 17 residues. CDR1 MDHEN and CDR2 SYDVKM come from the germline V gene. The DNA for the CDR3 is TGTGCCAGCAGGACGACCCCGGCGGGGCGGGTGAACACTGAAGCTTTCTTT. Amino acids: CASRTTPAGRVNTEAFF.

This chain links TRBV6-1 with TRBJ1-1; 8 nucleotides match TRBD1. Germline V gene lookup returns CDR1 MNHNS and CDR2 SASEGT. The CDR3 runs to 15 residues. V was pared by 4 bases and J by 1 base, with 5 bases of the junction left unmatched. CDR3 in DNA: TGTGCCAGCAGTGGACGGACAGGGAGGAACACTGAAGCTTTCTTT. Its translation: CASSGRTGRNTEAFF.

This chain uses TRBV19 with TRBJ1-5, with 8 positions matching TRBD1. Germline V CDR1 and CDR2: LNHDA, SQIVND (reference sequence). V was pared by 5 bases and J by 2 bases, with 5 bases of the junction left unmatched. The CDR3 spans 15 residues. In nucleotides, the CDR3 is TGTGCCAGTAGTGACACGACAGGGGGCAATCAGCCCCAGCATTTT. This encodes CASSDTTGGNQPQHF.

Only a few counts were recorded for this clone. This chain links TRBV6-4 with TRBJ1-1, with TRBD1 identical over 7 bases. Germline V gene data show CDR1 as MRHNA and CDR2 as SNTAGT. After removal of 4 bases from V and 10 bases from J, the junction contained 12 bases not matched to a gene. This CDR3 has 14 residues. CDR3: CASSARGGGLGAFF. CDR3 sequence (DNA): TGTGCCAGCAGTGCCCGTGGAGGGGGCCTAGGAGCTTTCTTT.

Details on this clone: The sample has other DNA sequences that encode this CDR3 too. The chain employs TRBV11-3 and TRBJ2-3; possibly TRBD2 for D (5 bases). Germline V CDR1 and CDR2: SGHNT, YENEEA. This CDR3 has 14 amino acids. V was cut by 1 base and J by 0 bases, with 5 bases left in between. In nucleotides, the CDR3 is TGTGCCAGCAGCTTAGGAGGGAGCACAGATACGCAGTATTTT. Amino acids: CASSLGGSTDTQYF.

The chain joins TRBV19 to TRBJ2-5, with 8 bases aligning to TRBD2. The J segment lost 5 bases and the V segment lost 3 bases, leaving 2 bases of the junction unmatched. The germline V gene encodes CDR1 LNHDA and CDR2 SQIVND (reference sequence). There are 13 residues in the CDR3. CDR3 nucleotide sequence: TGTGCCAGTAGTATGGGACTAGAGGAGACCCAGTACTTC. The encoded protein is CASSMGLEETQYF.

J is TRBJ2-1 and V is TRBV6-1, with D hard to call. Germline V gives CDR1 MNHNS, CDR2 SASEGT. The CDR3 length is 12 residues. The V and J ends lost 1 base and 8 bases respectively, with 6 bases between them. Here the CDR3 DNA reads TGTGCCAGCAGTGAAGAACGGTATGAGCAGTTCTTC. Residues: CASSEERYEQFF.

The CDR3 nucleotides read TGTGCCAGCAGCTACGGAATTCTAGCTGGGCTGGGCAATGAGCAGTTCTTC. It yields the protein CASSYGILAGLGNEQFF. The chain recombines TRBV11-2 with TRBJ2-1; D is perhaps TRBD2 (5 bases). The CDR3 loop spans 17 amino acids. V lost 4 bases to trimming and J lost 6 bases, with 22 bases between them. Germline V gene lookup returns CDR1 SGHAT and CDR2 FQNNGV.

In this sample, this clone turned up once. The V gene is TRBV7-2, the J gene TRBJ2-1; D is ambiguous. The length of the CDR3 is 11 residues. Germline lookup yields CDR1 SGHTA and CDR2 FQGNSA. The ends were cut back, 3 bases at V and 10 bases at J, with 7 bases in the middle. The CDR3 region has the DNA TGTGCCAGCAGCTTTGGGCTAGAGCAGTTCTTC. The encoded protein is CASSFGLEQFF.

The genes are TRBV7-2 and TRBJ2-2; 8 bases line up with TRBD2. Germline V CDR1 and CDR2: SGHTA, FQGNSA. The CDR3 has 17 residues. V lost 5 bases, J lost 3 bases, and 11 bases stayed unmatched. In nucleotides, the CDR3 is TGTGCCAGCAGCAAGGACGGGAGGGCTGGGTACACCGGGGAGCTGTTTTTT. It yields the protein CASSKDGRAGYTGELFF.

The chain has TRBV25-1 and TRBJ1-3; D remains unclear. This CDR3 has 15 amino acids. Germline lookup yields CDR1 MGHDK and CDR2 SYGVNS. Trimming took 4 bases from V and 0 from J, leaving 10 bases between them. The CDR3 loop is CASSVYGISGNTIYF. The CDR3 region has the DNA TGTGCCAGCAGTGTATATGGGATCTCTGGAAACACCATATATTTT.